These 14 T cell receptor beta chains were sequenced from one sample in a study of control samples from healthy donors and cancer patients. The table came from immunoSEQ multiplex PCR; TCRdb's copy has only in-frame clones and leaves some out. The table includes roughly 100,000 clones, roughly 90% detected once. Sequencing was performed on PBMCs. Receptors originate from a man aged 55 to 70 with lung cancer.

This chain links TRBV7-3 with TRBJ2-6; D is possibly TRBD1 or TRBD2 (5 bases each). The CDR3 loop spans 17 amino acids. CDR1 is SGHTA and CDR2 is FQGTGA in the germline V gene. V was shortened by 5 bases and J by 1 base, with 15 bases between the two germline ends. In DNA, the CDR3 is TGTGCCAGCAGCCTGGGGCAGCGGACATCTGGGGCCAACGTCCTGACTTTC. Translation: CASSLGQRTSGANVLTF.

The chain combines TRBV7-3 with TRBJ2-4; 9 bases are a match to TRBD1. V shed 0 bases and J 6 bases; nucleotides not matched to a gene: 3. Germline CDR1 and CDR2: SGHTA and FQGTGA. The CDR3 is made up of 15 amino acids. The CDR3 spells CASSLTGQGSNIQYF. CDR3 coding DNA: TGTGCCAGCAGCTTAACGGGACAGGGTTCAAACATTCAGTACTTC.

V and J are TRBV19 and TRBJ1-4, with 7 positions matching TRBD1. Germline CDR1 reads LNHDA; CDR2 reads SQIVND (reference sequence). V lost 5 bases to trimming and J lost 3 bases; unmatched junction nucleotides: 6. There are 15 residues in the CDR3. In DNA form, the CDR3 reads TGTGCCAGTAGTCAAGGGGGCGCGCCTAATGAAAAACTGTTTTTT. It specifies CASSQGGAPNEKLFF.

The CDR3 nucleotides are TGTGCCAGCAGCTGGCAGGGGAGAGCTTTCTTT. This gives the protein CASSWQGRAFF. The genes are TRBV7-9 and TRBJ1-1, with D possibly matching TRBD1 (6 bases). This CDR3 has 11 amino acids. In germline, CDR1 is SEHNR, CDR2 FQNEAQ (reference sequence). V was shortened by 4 bases and J by 10 bases, with 10 bases between the two germline ends.

This sequence joins TRBV13 and TRBJ2-3, with 10 positions matching TRBD2. This CDR3 contains 19 residues. Germline-derived CDR1 and CDR2 are PRHDT and FYEKMQ (reference sequence). V shed 3 bases and J 1 base; nucleotides not matched to a gene: 13. The CDR3 DNA follows: TGTGCCAGCAGCTTTTCTAAGCGGGGGGGCTTCTTCGGCACAGATACGCAGTATTTT. Amino acids: CASSFSKRGGFFGTDTQYF.

The chain joins TRBV2 to TRBJ1-3, with a possible D match to TRBD1 (5 bases). Trimming took 3 bases from V and 0 from J, leaving 18 bases between them. This CDR3 spans 18 amino acids. Germline V gives CDR1 SNHLY, CDR2 FYNNEI. CDR3: CASSDTGYYSHSGNTIYF. CDR3 DNA: TGTGCCAGCAGTGATACAGGCTACTATTCTCACTCTGGAAACACCATATATTTT.

The table lists this clone with a count of one. This rearrangement joins TRBV30 to TRBJ2-4; a weak D match, TRBD1 (5 bases). Germline CDR1 is GTSNPN and CDR2 is SVGIG (reference sequence). CDR3 size: 14 residues. V shed 2 bases and J shed 2 bases, with 10 bases lying between them. CDR3: CAWSSQDSKNIQYF. The CDR3 DNA is TGTGCCTGGAGTTCACAGGATTCCAAAAACATTCAGTACTTC.

This chain links TRBV7-9 with TRBJ1-1; possibly TRBD1 for D (5 bases). CDR3 length: 15 residues. V lost 2 bases and J lost 8, with 18 bases in between. Germline CDR1 is SEHNR and CDR2 is FQNEAQ (reference sequence). The chain's CDR3 is CASSLLGLGTEEAFF. CDR3 in DNA: TGTGCCAGCAGCTTATTGGGTTTGGGGACGGAGGAAGCTTTCTTT.

The V gene is TRBV5-1, the J gene TRBJ2-3, with unresolved D. Trimming cost V 5 bases and J 2 bases, with 12 bases left between them. CDR3 length: 14 amino acids. Germline loops: CDR1 SGHRS, CDR2 YFSETQ. CDR3 bases: TGCGCCAGCAGGGATACTACTTCCACAGATACGCAGTATTTT. Translating it yields CASRDTTSTDTQYF.

This rearrangement joins TRBV18 to TRBJ1-1; TRBD1 is a possible D gene (5 bases). Deletions cut 8 bases from V and 4 bases from J, with 14 bases between. Germline CDR1 is KGHSH and CDR2 is LQKENI. The CDR3 has 13 residues. The CDR3 sequence is CASAPGGGTEAFF. The CDR3 coding sequence is TGTGCCAGCGCCCCTGGGGGGGGCACTGAAGCTTTCTTT.

This sequence joins TRBV14 and TRBJ1-4; tentatively, D is TRBD1 (6 bases). The CDR3 totals 14 residues. V was shortened by 4 bases and J by 5 bases, with 11 bases between the two germline ends. Looked up from germline, CDR1 is SGHDN and CDR2 is FVKESK. CDR3 sequence: CASSRTVSNEKLFF. In nucleotides, the CDR3 is TGTGCCAGCAGCCGGACAGTCTCCAATGAAAAACTGTTTTTT.

This clone turned up a few times. V usage is TRBV23-1 and J usage is TRBJ2-5, with 9 bases identical to TRBD1. TRBV23-1 is annotated as an ORF whose role is uncertain. The CDR3 length is 17 residues. The J segment lost 2 bases and the V segment lost 10 bases, leaving 17 bases of the junction unmatched. The CDR3 here is CATRVSKTGGGQETQYF. In DNA form, the CDR3 reads TGCGCCACCCGTGTTAGCAAGACAGGGGGGGGACAAGAGACCCAGTACTTC.

The chain links TRBV5-8 to TRBJ2-1, with 8 positions matching TRBD1. Germline V gene data show CDR1 as SGHTS and CDR2 as YDEGEE. CDR3 length equals 14 residues. V lost 5 bases to trimming and J lost 6 bases; unmatched junction nucleotides: 7. The CDR3 protein is CASSMGQEFNEQFF. DNA of the CDR3: TGTGCCAGCAGTATGGGACAGGAGTTCAATGAGCAGTTCTTC. The whole variable domain, remainder taken from reference TRBV5-8 and TRBJ2-1, is EAGVTQSPTHLIKTRGQQATLRCSPISGHTSVYWYQQALGLGLQFLLWYDEGEERNRGNFPPRFSGRQFPNYSSELNVNALELEDSALYLCASSMGQEFNEQFFGPGTRLTVL.

This chain joins TRBV5-8 and TRBJ1-5; 8 bases line up with TRBD1. Per the germline V gene, CDR1 is SGHTS and CDR2 is YDEGEE. The CDR3 runs 16 residues. Trimming took 0 bases from V and 2 from J; bases not matched to a gene: 4. This CDR3 is CASSLATGVGNQPQHF. The CDR3 region has the DNA TGTGCCAGCAGCTTGGCGACAGGGGTGGGCAATCAGCCCCAGCATTTT.